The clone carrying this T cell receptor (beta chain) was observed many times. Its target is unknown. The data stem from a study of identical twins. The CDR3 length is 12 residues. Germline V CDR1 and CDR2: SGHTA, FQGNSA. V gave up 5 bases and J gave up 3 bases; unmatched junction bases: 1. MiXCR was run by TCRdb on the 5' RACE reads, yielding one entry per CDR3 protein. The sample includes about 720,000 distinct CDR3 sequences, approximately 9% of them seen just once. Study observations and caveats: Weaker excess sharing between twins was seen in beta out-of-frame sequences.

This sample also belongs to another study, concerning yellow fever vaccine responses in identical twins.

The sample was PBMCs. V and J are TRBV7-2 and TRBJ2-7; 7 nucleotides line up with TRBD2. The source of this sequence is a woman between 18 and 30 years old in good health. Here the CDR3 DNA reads TGTGCCAGCAGCCGGACTAGCTACGAGCAGTACTTC. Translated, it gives CASSRTSYEQYF.